Listed below are T cell receptor beta chains from one sample, sequenced in a study of blood T cell repertoires in COVID-19. Data came from immunoSEQ multiplex PCR; TCRdb stores just in-frame clones and leaves some out. Of 130,000 or so clones listed, around 84% were seen once; the top ten hold around 2.4%. Sequenced material: PBMCs or T cells enriched from blood (not recorded which). These TCRs come from a man aged 40-49 years with acute COVID-19. Both conserved end residues are part of each CDR3. Each record gives: V gene, D gene, clone size, J gene, CDR3 length, CDR3 DNA, CDR3 protein. A D gene is named only where the DNA matches it firmly. The listing skips clone size in some rows; elsewhere it reads once, few, many or a size class.

TRBV27	-	-	TRBJ1-2	13	TGTGCCAGCAGAATTTCTTTGGGGGCCGGCTACACCTTC	CASRISLGAGYTF
TRBV28	-	-	TRBJ2-1	16	TGTGCCAGCAGCCCCGGGAGCGCCCCAATCTACAATGAGCAGTTCTTC	CASSPGSAPIYNEQFF
TRBV19	-	-	TRBJ1-6	18	TGTGCCAGTAGTATAGCAACGGGGGTTAGCTCCTATAATTCACCCCTCCACTTT	CASSIATGVSSYNSPLHF
TRBV14	-	few	TRBJ2-7	12	TGTGCCAGCAGCCAAGGAGGATACGAGCAGTACTTC	CASSQGGYEQYF
TRBV5-1	-	few	TRBJ1-3	12	TGCGCCAGCAGTTACAGTGGAAACACCATATATTTT	CASSYSGNTIYF
TRBV7-3	TRBD1	-	TRBJ2-7	13	TGTGCCAGCAGCCCACAGGGGGCCGGCGAGCAGTACTTC	CASSPQGAGEQYF
TRBV29-1	-	-	TRBJ1-2	13	TGCAGCGTTGTCGGGGGTGGTAGCTATGGCTACACCTTC	CSVVGGGSYGYTF
TRBV24-1	-	-	TRBJ2-6	14	TGTGCCACCAGTGAGGTGACTTTAGCCAACGTCCTGACTTTC	CATSEVTLANVLTF
TRBV19	-	-	TRBJ2-3	13	TGTGCCAGTCTTGGGCAGAGCACAGATACGCAGTATTTT	CASLGQSTDTQYF
TRBV3-1/TRBV3-2	TRBD2	-	TRBJ2-5	20	TGTGCCAGCAGCCAAGATATTGAAGGACTAGCGGGAGGGCCGAGAGAGACCCAGTACTTC	CASSQDIEGLAGGPRETQYF
TRBV9	TRBD1	once	TRBJ1-1	15	TGTGCCAGCAGCCCTCAACCCCAGGGGGGCACTGAAGCTTTCTTT	CASSPQPQGGTEAFF
TRBV2	-	-	TRBJ1-3	10	TGTGCCAGCAGTGTGCGGTCCATATATTTT	CASSVRSIYF
TRBV4-1	TRBD2	-	TRBJ2-2	17	TGCGCCAGCAGCCAAGATGGTTCTAGCGGGAGAGCCGGGGAGCTGTTTTTT	CASSQDGSSGRAGELFF
TRBV7-7	-	-	TRBJ2-3	15	TGTGCTAGCAGCTTACAGCCAGGGATCACAGATACGCAGTATTTT	CASSLQPGITDTQYF
TRBV29-1	-	once	TRBJ2-2	14	TGCAGCGTTGCCGCCAGGACGAACACCGGGGAGCTGTTTTTT	CSVAARTNTGELFF
TRBV4-1	TRBD1	-	TRBJ1-3	15	TGCGCCAGCAGCCAAGATGACAGGGTGGGAAACACCATATATTTT	CASSQDDRVGNTIYF
TRBV5-1	-	-	TRBJ1-1	16	TGCGCCAGCAGCTTAGGAAGTGGACAGCCGAACACTGAAGCTTTCTTT	CASSLGSGQPNTEAFF
TRBV7-2	-	-	TRBJ2-1	14	TGTGCCAGCAGCTTAGACGTTATGAGGGCAAGGCAGTTCTTC	CASSLDVMRARQFF
TRBV6-5	-	-	TRBJ1-5	14	TGTGCCAGCAGTCCCTGGGGAGGGCGACAGCCCCAGCATTTT	CASSPWGGRQPQHF
TRBV7-2	TRBD1	-	TRBJ1-1	17	TGTGCCAGCAGCTCCCGGGACAGGGGGATTATGAACACTGAAGCTTTCTTT	CASSSRDRGIMNTEAFF
TRBV7-9	-	-	TRBJ2-3	13	TGTGCCAGCAGCTTAGCCCTCGAGTATACGCAGTATTTT	CASSLALEYTQYF
TRBV7-7	-	few	TRBJ2-1	12	TGTGCTAGCAGCTCACCGGGGAATGAGCAGTTCTTC	CASSSPGNEQFF
TRBV11-3	TRBD2	few	TRBJ2-1	16	TGTGCCAGCAGCTTAGAGGGGACTAGCGGGAACAATGAGCAGTTCTTC	CASSLEGTSGNNEQFF
TRBV30	-	-	TRBJ2-7	12	TGTGCCTGGGGCCATCCACAGAGTGTGCAGTACTTC	CAWGHPQSVQYF
TRBV9	TRBD2	-	TRBJ2-3	15	TGTGCCAGCAGCGTAGTTAGTAGCGGGGGACCTACGCAGTATTTT	CASSVVSSGGPTQYF
TRBV11-2	-	-	TRBJ2-5	14	TGTGCCAGCAGCTTAGGCCCGTTCGGGGAGACCCAGTACTTC	CASSLGPFGETQYF
TRBV4-2	TRBD2	-	TRBJ2-1	18	TGTGCCAGCAGCCAAGAACCCTTACTAGCGGGGGCCAACAATGAGCAGTTCTTC	CASSQEPLLAGANNEQFF
TRBV18	-	-	TRBJ1-5	17	TGTGCCAGCTCACCATTACGGACAGTCTATAGCAATCAGCCCCAGCATTTT	CASSPLRTVYSNQPQHF
TRBV6-5	-	-	TRBJ1-6	15	TGTGCCAGCAGTTACTCGGGGACACAGAATTCACCCCTCCACTTT	CASSYSGTQNSPLHF
TRBV7-9	TRBD2	-	TRBJ2-1	14	TGTGCCAGCGCCGACGGTAACGGGGGGAATGAGCAGTTCTTC	CASADGNGGNEQFF
TRBV7-2	-	few	TRBJ2-2	13	TGTGCCAGCAGCTCCCCAAACACCGGGGAGCTGTTTTTT	CASSSPNTGELFF
TRBV5-1	-	-	TRBJ1-1	13	TGCGCCAGCAGCTTCACCAGGGACACTGAAGCTTTCTTT	CASSFTRDTEAFF
TRBV30	TRBD1	-	TRBJ1-6	14	TGTGCCTGGAGTGTACTAGGGGGCGCTTCACCCCTCCACTTT	CAWSVLGGASPLHF